This T cell receptor (beta chain) is from a study of tissue T cells after allogeneic stem cell transplantation. Study findings and constraints: Sampling depth was limited, and the cohort was small and clinically varied. Tissue-detected TCR repertoire was only partly captured by blood and spleen T cells. TCR repertoires tracked anatomic similarity, regardless of disease or transplant status.

Concerning this clone itself: No antigen is known for it.

Generated by immunoSEQ multiplex PCR, the TCRdb table keeps only in-frame clones and is missing some. The sample contains around 9,100 clones, around 50% of which appear only once. Material: tissue from the jejunum, obtained at autopsy. The TCR sequence derives from a female donor at least 60 years old with lung cancer.

This CDR3 reads CASSPPLFSYGYTF. In DNA, the CDR3 is TGTGCCAGCTCACCACCGTTGTTCAGCTATGGCTACACCTTC. The chain recombines TRBV18 with TRBJ1-2; D is ambiguous. CDR3 length: 14 residues. Germline CDR1 and CDR2: KGHSH and LQKENI. V lost 0 bases to trimming and J lost 4 bases, with 9 bases between them.